The clone carrying this T cell receptor (beta chain) was seen a few times. The record originates from a study of blood T cell repertoires in COVID-19. Study as a whole: COVID-19 samples from acute and convalescent phases originated in the United States, Italy and Spain.

Assay: immunoSEQ multiplex PCR; the TCRdb copy retains only in-frame clones and omits some. The sample holds about 290,000 clones, under 90% seen once. Germline-derived CDR1 and CDR2 are SGHDT and YYEEEE. Trimming left V 0 bases short and J 2 bases short, with 11 bases between. The CDR3 runs 15 residues. Patients in Seattle were enrolled during active infection, then followed longitudinally. Sequencing input: peripheral blood. The chain is built from TRBV5-6 and TRBJ1-2; tentative D call: TRBD1 (5 bases). This sequence originates from a woman in her twenties or thirties with COVID-19, enrolled during active disease. The CDR3 DNA follows: TGTGCCAGCAGCTTGGGACAGAACCCAAACTATGGCTACACCTTC. Residues: CASSLGQNPNYGYTF.